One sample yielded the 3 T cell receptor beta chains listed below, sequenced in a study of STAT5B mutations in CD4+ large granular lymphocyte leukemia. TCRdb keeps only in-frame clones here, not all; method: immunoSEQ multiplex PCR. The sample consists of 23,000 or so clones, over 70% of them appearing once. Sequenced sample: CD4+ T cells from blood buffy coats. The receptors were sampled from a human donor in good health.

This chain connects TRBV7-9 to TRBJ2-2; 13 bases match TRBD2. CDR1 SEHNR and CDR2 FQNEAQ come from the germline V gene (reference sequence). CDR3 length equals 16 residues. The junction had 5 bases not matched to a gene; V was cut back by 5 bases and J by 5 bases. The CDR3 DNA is TGTGCCAGCAGCCCAACTAGCGGGAGGGTTACCGGGGAGCTGTTTTTT. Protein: CASSPTSGRVTGELFF. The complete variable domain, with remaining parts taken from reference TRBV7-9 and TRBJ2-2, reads DTGVSQNPRHKITKRGQNVTFRCDPISEHNRLYWYRQTLGQGPEFLTYFQNEAQLEKSRLLSDRFSAERPKGSFSTLEIQRTEQGDSAMYLCASSPTSGRVTGELFFGEGSRLTVL.

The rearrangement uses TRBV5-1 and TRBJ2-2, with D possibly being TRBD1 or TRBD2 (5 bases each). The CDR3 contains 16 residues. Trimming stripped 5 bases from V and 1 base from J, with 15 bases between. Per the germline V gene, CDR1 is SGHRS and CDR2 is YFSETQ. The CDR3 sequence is CASRSTGTLNTGELFF. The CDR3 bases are TGCGCCAGCAGATCCACCGGGACCCTGAACACCGGGGAGCTGTTTTTT.

The DNA of the CDR3 is TGTGCCAGCAGCTTGACAGGGGGTATAAATGAGCAGTTCTTC. The encoded protein is CASSLTGGINEQFF. V usage is TRBV11-2 and J usage is TRBJ2-1; TRBD1 aligns across 9 bases. In germline, CDR1 is SGHAT, CDR2 FQNNGV. Losses at the gene ends were 3 bases for V and 7 bases for J; bases not matched to a gene: 4. The length of the CDR3 is 14 residues. The full variable domain, its missing parts supplied by reference TRBV11-2 and TRBJ2-1, is EAGVAQSPRYKIIEKRQSVAFWCNPISGHATLYWYQQILGQGPKLLIQFQNNGVVDDSQLPKDRFSAERLKGVDSTLKIQPAKLEDSAVYLCASSLTGGINEQFFGPGTRLTVL.